The present T cell receptor (beta chain) was sequenced within a study of PD-1 and CTLA-4 blockade in melanoma. This clone was seen a handful of times. Using immunoSEQ multiplex PCR, the repertoire was profiled, and TCRdb retains in-frame clones only, with some absent. The data contain about 16,000 clones, roughly two thirds of them singletons. V lost 5 bases to trimming and J lost 7 bases; unmatched junction nucleotides: 19. This CDR3 spans 18 amino acids. Germline lookup yields CDR1 MDHEN and CDR2 SYDVKM. This TCR derives from a human donor with melanoma. Material: CD8+ T cells from peripheral blood, obtained before anti-PD-1 treatment. This rearrangement joins TRBV28 to TRBJ2-2, with 7 nucleotides matching TRBD2. The CDR3 loop reads CASSTLVGSGARSGELFF. The CDR3, as DNA: TGTGCCAGCAGTACCCTCGTCGGGAGCGGGGCCAGGAGCGGGGAGCTGTTTTTT.